Listed below are T cell receptor beta chains from one sample, sequenced in a study of blood T cell repertoires in COVID-19. Profiled with immunoSEQ multiplex PCR; TCRdb holds only in-frame clones, not every one. Of about 200,000 clones listed, just under 80% are singletons. Material for sequencing was peripheral blood. Receptor source: a woman aged 80 or older with active or convalescent COVID-19. CDR3s include the opening cysteine and the closing phenylalanine or tryptophan. A D gene is named only where the DNA matches it firmly. The size entry is marked missing in some rows and otherwise reads once, few, many or a size class.

>-|TRBJ1-2|-|TRBV5-1
TGCGCCAGCAGCTTGGTAGGGGACTATGGCTACACCTTC
CASSLVGDYGYTF
>-|TRBJ2-3|-|TRBV29-1
TGCAGCGTTGAAGGCGCCCAGGGGTATTCCGATGCGCAGTATTTT
CSVEGAQGYSDAQYF
>TRBD1|TRBJ1-5|-|TRBV28
TGTGCCAGCCCGGGACAGGGCTCAGGCAATCAGCCCCAGCATTTT
CASPGQGSGNQPQHF
>TRBD1|TRBJ1-2|few|TRBV27
TGTGCCAGCAGCTTCAAGACAGGGGGCTATGGCTACACCTTC
CASSFKTGGYGYTF
>TRBD2|TRBJ2-5|-|TRBV6-1
TGTGCCAGCAGTGAATCCGCGGGAGAGTCCCAGTACTTC
CASSESAGESQYF
>-|TRBJ2-7|-|TRBV21-1
TGTGCCAGCAGCAAAAAAGGGACTAGGAGGGAGCAGTACTTC
CASSKKGTRREQYF
>TRBD2|TRBJ2-2|-|TRBV7-6
TGTGCCAGCAGCTTCGGGACTAGCGGCCCGAACACCGGGGAGCTGTTTTTT
CASSFGTSGPNTGELFF
>TRBD2|TRBJ2-7|-|TRBV7-2
TGTGCCAGCAGACAAGGGGCGGGGGTCTATTACGAGCAGTACTTC
CASRQGAGVYYEQYF
>-|TRBJ1-6|-|TRBV2
TGTGCCAGCTTAGAGAGAATTTTTAATTCACCCCTCCACTTT
CASLERIFNSPLHF
>-|TRBJ2-3|-|TRBV2
TGTGCCAGCAGGCTTCGGGGGAGCACAGATACGCAGTATTTT
CASRLRGSTDTQYF
>TRBD1|TRBJ1-2|-|TRBV6-5
TGTGCCAGCAGGCTGACAGGGGACTATGGCTACACCTTC
CASRLTGDYGYTF
>TRBD1|TRBJ1-6|-|TRBV10-3
TGTGCCATCAGTATTACCGGGACAGGCGGTTCACCCCTCCACTTT
CAISITGTGGSPLHF